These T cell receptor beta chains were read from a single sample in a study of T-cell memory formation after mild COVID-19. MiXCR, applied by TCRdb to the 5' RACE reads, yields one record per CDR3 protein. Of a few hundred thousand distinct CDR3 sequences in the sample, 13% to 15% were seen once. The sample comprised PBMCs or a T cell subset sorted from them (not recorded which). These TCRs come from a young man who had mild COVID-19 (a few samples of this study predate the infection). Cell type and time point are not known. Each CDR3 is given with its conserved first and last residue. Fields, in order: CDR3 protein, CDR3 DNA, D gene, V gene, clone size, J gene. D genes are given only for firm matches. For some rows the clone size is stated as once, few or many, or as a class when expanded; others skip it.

CASLRQGETQYF	TGTGCCAGCTTAAGACAGGGAGAGACCCAGTACTTC	TRBD1	TRBV7-9	NA	TRBJ2-5
CASSIGLAGDTDTQYF	TGCGCCAGCAGCATCGGACTAGCGGGGGACACAGATACGCAGTATTTT	TRBD2	TRBV5-1	NA	TRBJ2-3
CASSPQGSMNTEAFF	TGTGCCAGCAGCCCCCAGGGTAGTATGAACACTGAAGCTTTCTTT	NA	TRBV7-3	NA	TRBJ1-1
CASSLQGTYNEKLFF	TGCGCCAGCAGCTTACAGGGCACTTATAATGAAAAACTGTTTTTT	NA	TRBV5-1	NA	TRBJ1-4
CASSLVGGGADTQYF	TGTGCCAGCAGCTTAGTTGGCGGGGGGGCAGATACGCAGTATTTT	TRBD2	TRBV7-2	many	TRBJ2-3
CASSQDPGGLIYNEQFF	TGCGCCAGCAGCCAAGATCCCGGGGGGCTAATCTACAATGAGCAGTTCTTC	NA	TRBV4-3	few	TRBJ2-1
CASSLGDRARYQPQHF	TGTGCCAGCTCACTGGGCGACAGGGCGCGCTATCAGCCCCAGCATTTT	TRBD1	TRBV18	NA	TRBJ1-5
CARSLGQGNYGEQFF	TGTGCCAGAAGCTTGGGGCAGGGGAATTACGGTGAGCAGTTCTTC	NA	TRBV5-3	NA	TRBJ2-1
CASSLLWGGQEEQYF	TGTGCCAGCAGCTTATTGTGGGGGGGCCAGGAAGAGCAGTACTTC	NA	TRBV11-2	NA	TRBJ2-7
CASSRAEGGPSSYEQYF	TGCGCCAGCAGCAGGGCCGAGGGGGGCCCGAGCTCCTACGAGCAGTACTTC	NA	TRBV5-1	NA	TRBJ2-7
CASRGGLAGADTQYF	TGTGCCAGCAGGGGGGGACTAGCGGGGGCAGATACGCAGTATTTT	TRBD2	TRBV27	few	TRBJ2-3
CASSVGGTGDNEQYF	TGTGCCAGCAGCGTAGGGGGGACAGGGGATAACGAGCAGTACTTC	TRBD1	TRBV9	few	TRBJ2-7
CASSRSGQGLSGYTF	TGTGCCAGCAGCCGTTCTGGGCAGGGGCTCTCCGGCTACACCTTC	NA	TRBV7-2	few	TRBJ1-2
CASSSRGLGEETQYF	TGTGCCAGCAGCTCGAGAGGTCTGGGGGAGGAGACCCAGTACTTC	NA	TRBV7-9	NA	TRBJ2-5
CAIPEYGYTF	TGTGCCATCCCGGAATATGGCTACACCTTC	NA	TRBV6-1	few	TRBJ1-2
CASSLGLAGGVQETQYF	TGCGCCAGCAGCTTGGGGCTAGCGGGGGGAGTCCAAGAGACCCAGTACTTC	TRBD2	TRBV5-1	few	TRBJ2-5
CASSQRPSSGVKETQYF	TGTGCCAGCAGCCAACGCCCCTCTAGCGGGGTAAAGGAGACCCAGTACTTC	TRBD2	TRBV7-8	NA	TRBJ2-5
CSVGFGYEQYF	TGCAGCGTCGGCTTCGGTTATGAGCAGTACTTC	NA	TRBV29-1	NA	TRBJ2-7
CASSPADHVSYTF	TGTGCCAGCAGCCCCGCCGACCACGTCAGCTACACCTTC	NA	TRBV7-2	NA	TRBJ1-2
CASSPPDKGYTF	TGTGCCAGCAGCCCACCGGACAAGGGCTACACCTTC	NA	TRBV7-2	few	TRBJ1-2
CASSSGHHGDTQYF	TGCGCCAGCAGCTCGGGACACCATGGGGATACGCAGTATTTT	NA	TRBV5-1	NA	TRBJ2-3
CASTTGVYEQFF	TGTGCCAGCACCACAGGCGTCTATGAGCAGTTCTTC	NA	TRBV6-6	few	TRBJ2-1
CASSPRVGQPQHF	TGTGCCAGCAGTCCCAGGGTAGGACAGCCCCAGCATTTT	NA	TRBV6-2/TRBV6-3	NA	TRBJ1-5
CSARDRAAETQYF	TGCAGTGCTAGAGACAGGGCGGCGGAGACCCAGTACTTC	NA	TRBV20-1	NA	TRBJ2-5
CASSLGQPTGELFF	TGTGCCAGCAGCTTGGGACAGCCCACCGGGGAGCTGTTTTTT	TRBD1	TRBV7-3	few	TRBJ2-2
CASSLPGLQYGYTF	TGTGCCAGCAGTCTACCCGGACTGCAATATGGCTACACCTTC	NA	TRBV12-3/TRBV12-4	few	TRBJ1-2
CASGQGQETQYF	TGTGCCAGCGGCCAGGGCCAAGAGACCCAGTACTTC	NA	TRBV12-3/TRBV12-4	NA	TRBJ2-5
CASSLRLYGYTF	TGTGCCAGCAGTTTAAGGCTCTATGGCTACACCTTC	NA	TRBV28	NA	TRBJ1-2
CASSLGQDRNYGYTF	TGCGCCAGCAGCTTAGGGCAGGACCGTAACTATGGCTACACCTTC	NA	TRBV5-1	few	TRBJ1-2
CASKDQGNIQYF	TGTGCCAGCAAGGATCAGGGAAACATTCAGTACTTC	NA	TRBV25-1	NA	TRBJ2-4
CASSFTPQGSGANVLTF	TGTGCCAGCAGTTTCACCCCCCAGGGTTCTGGGGCCAACGTCCTGACTTTC	NA	TRBV6-5	few	TRBJ2-6
CSANLVGPLSGGYTF	TGCAGTGCTAACCTCGTCGGACCCTTGTCGGGTGGCTACACCTTC	NA	TRBV20-1	once	TRBJ1-2
CASSFEGGYTF	TGCGCCAGCAGCTTCGAGGGTGGCTACACCTTC	NA	TRBV5-1	few	TRBJ1-2
CASSPLDRIHYNEQFF	TGTGCCAGCAGCCCGCTGGACAGGATCCACTACAATGAGCAGTTCTTC	TRBD1	TRBV5-5	few	TRBJ2-1
CASRQQGTGGTGELFF	TGTGCCAGCAGACAACAAGGGACAGGGGGGACCGGGGAGCTGTTTTTT	TRBD1	TRBV12-3/TRBV12-4	few	TRBJ2-2
CASSQPPGGPNTGELFF	TGCGCCAGCAGCCAGCCTCCAGGGGGTCCGAACACCGGGGAGCTGTTTTTT	TRBD1	TRBV4-1	many	TRBJ2-2
CASSLGQGQANSPLHF	TGTGCCAGCAGCCTGGGGCAGGGACAGGCAAATTCACCCCTCCACTTT	TRBD1	TRBV9	few	TRBJ1-6
CASSYRLSTLGRAYEQYF	TGTGCCAGCAGTTACCGCCTTTCTACATTAGGGCGCGCCTACGAGCAGTACTTC	NA	TRBV6-5	NA	TRBJ2-7
CASSLDRGEYNEQFF	TGTGCCAGCAGCTTAGATCGAGGGGAATACAATGAGCAGTTCTTC	NA	TRBV7-2	many	TRBJ2-1
CAIRDWTDTQYF	TGTGCCATCAGGGATTGGACAGATACGCAGTATTTT	NA	TRBV10-3	NA	TRBJ2-3
CAISLDRDSANTGELFF	TGTGCCATCAGTTTAGACCGGGACAGCGCGAACACCGGGGAGCTGTTTTTT	TRBD1	TRBV10-3	few	TRBJ2-2
CASSQEMAESYEQYF	TGCGCCAGCAGCCAAGAAATGGCGGAATCCTACGAGCAGTACTTC	NA	TRBV4-1	few	TRBJ2-7
CASSLALGVGDTEAFF	TGCGCCAGCAGCTTGGCTCTGGGGGTCGGGGACACTGAAGCTTTCTTT	NA	TRBV5-1	NA	TRBJ1-1
CASRASREAGELFF	TGTGCCAGCAGAGCCTCCAGGGAGGCCGGGGAGCTGTTTTTT	NA	TRBV2	NA	TRBJ2-2
CASSDRRQGAYEQYF	TGCGCCAGCAGTGATAGGAGACAGGGGGCCTACGAGCAGTACTTC	TRBD1	TRBV10-1	NA	TRBJ2-7
CASSRTSGGALETQYF	TGTGCCAGCAGCCGGACTAGCGGGGGGGCCCTGGAGACCCAGTACTTC	TRBD2	TRBV6-2/TRBV6-3	few	TRBJ2-5
CSARDSFGGSYEQYF	TGCAGTGCTAGAGACAGCTTTGGGGGCTCCTACGAGCAGTACTTC	NA	TRBV20-1	NA	TRBJ2-7
CASSFDVGGETQYF	TGCGCCAGCAGCTTCGATGTCGGGGGAGAGACCCAGTACTTC	NA	TRBV5-1	NA	TRBJ2-5
CASSPEGLAQETQYF	TGTGCCAGCAGCCCAGAGGGACTAGCCCAAGAGACCCAGTACTTC	TRBD2	TRBV7-2	NA	TRBJ2-5
CASKLPGFLGGEAFF	TGTGCCAGCAAACTTCCGGGGTTCTTGGGGGGTGAAGCTTTCTTT	NA	TRBV7-9	few	TRBJ1-1
CASSQDGTGSYEQYF	TGTGCCAGCAGCCAAGATGGGACAGGCTCCTACGAGCAGTACTTC	TRBD1	TRBV4-2	NA	TRBJ2-7
CASSPQSGNTEAFF	TGCGCCAGCAGCCCCCAGAGTGGGAACACTGAAGCTTTCTTT	NA	TRBV5-1	many	TRBJ1-1
CASSGAGTRLNEQFF	TGCGCCAGCAGCGGCGCCGGGACAAGATTAAATGAGCAGTTCTTC	NA	TRBV5-1	NA	TRBJ2-1
CASTPFGSTDTQYF	TGTGCCAGCACCCCTTTCGGTAGCACAGATACGCAGTATTTT	NA	TRBV12-3/TRBV12-4	few	TRBJ2-3
CASSRVRGSNTEAFF	TGCGCCAGCAGCCGCGTCAGGGGGTCGAACACTGAAGCTTTCTTT	TRBD1	TRBV4-3	NA	TRBJ1-1